This record covers a single TCR beta chain. Its antigen is unidentified. The sample originates from a study of Tregs in tolerant kidney transplant recipients. General study findings and limits: Tregs expanded with activated donor B cells seemed most donor-specific.

Method: immunoSEQ multiplex PCR; TCRdb's copy keeps in-frame clones and lacks some. The sample holds 50,000 to 75,000 clones, less than 98% seen once. With 0 bases clipped from V and 4 bases from J, the junction kept 14 bases outside the gene matches. CDR1 and CDR2 from the germline V gene are LGHNT and FRNRAP. The CDR3 extends over 20 amino acids. Thawed PBMCs were FACS-sorted into unstimulated CD4+CD25+CD127- regulatory T cells, CD4+CD25- non-regulatory cells, CD4 and CD8 cells. This chain links TRBV12-5 with TRBJ2-1, with 11 bases that match TRBD2. The sample in question was Tregs from blood, obtained before the transplant. The receptor comes from a human donor who received a combined kidney and bone marrow transplant. CDR3 residues: CASGLVLTEISGRVYNEQFF. CDR3 sequence (DNA): TGTGCTAGTGGTTTGGTACTCACAGAAATTAGCGGGAGGGTGTACAATGAGCAGTTCTTC. The full variable domain, with the rest looked up from reference TRBV12-5 and TRBJ2-1, is DARVTQTPRHKVTEMGQEVTMRCQPILGHNTVFWYRQTMMQGLELLAYFRNRAPLDDSGMPKDRFSAEMPDATLATLKIQPSEPRDSAVYFCASGLVLTEISGRVYNEQFFGPGTRLTVL.